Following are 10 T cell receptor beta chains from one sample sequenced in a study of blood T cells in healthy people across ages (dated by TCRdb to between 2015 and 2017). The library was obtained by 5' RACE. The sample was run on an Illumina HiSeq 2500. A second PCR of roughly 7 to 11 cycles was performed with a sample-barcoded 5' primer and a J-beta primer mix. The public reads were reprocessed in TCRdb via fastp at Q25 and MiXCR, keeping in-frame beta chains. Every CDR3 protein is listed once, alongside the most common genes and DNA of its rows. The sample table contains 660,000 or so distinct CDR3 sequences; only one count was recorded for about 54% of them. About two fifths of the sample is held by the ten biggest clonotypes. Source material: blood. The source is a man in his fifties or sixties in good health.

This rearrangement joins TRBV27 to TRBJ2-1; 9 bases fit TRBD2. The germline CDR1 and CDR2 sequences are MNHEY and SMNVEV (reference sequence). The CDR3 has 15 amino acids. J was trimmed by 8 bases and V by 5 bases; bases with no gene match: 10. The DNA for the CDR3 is TGTGCCAGCAGTACACTAAGACTAGCGGCCCATGAGCAGTTCTTC. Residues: CASSTLRLAAHEQFF.

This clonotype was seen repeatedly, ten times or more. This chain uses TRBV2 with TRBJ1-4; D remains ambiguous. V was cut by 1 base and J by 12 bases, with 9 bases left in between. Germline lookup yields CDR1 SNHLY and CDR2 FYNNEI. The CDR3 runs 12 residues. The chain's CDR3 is CASSEDYGELFF. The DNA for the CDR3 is TGTGCCAGCAGTGAAGATTACGGGGAACTGTTTTTT.

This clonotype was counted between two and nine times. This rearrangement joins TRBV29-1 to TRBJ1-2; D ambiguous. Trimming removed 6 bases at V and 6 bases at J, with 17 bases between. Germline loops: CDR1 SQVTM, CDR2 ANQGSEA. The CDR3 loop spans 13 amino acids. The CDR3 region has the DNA TGCAGCGTATTTATCGACGCCGGCAATGGCTACACCTTC. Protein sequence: CSVFIDAGNGYTF.

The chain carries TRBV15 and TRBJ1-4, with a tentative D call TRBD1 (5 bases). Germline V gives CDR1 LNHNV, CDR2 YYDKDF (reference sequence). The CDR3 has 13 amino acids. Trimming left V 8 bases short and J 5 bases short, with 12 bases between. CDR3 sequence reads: CATRTSRNEKLFF. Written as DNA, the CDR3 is TGTGCCACCCGGACAAGTCGGAATGAAAAACTGTTTTTT.

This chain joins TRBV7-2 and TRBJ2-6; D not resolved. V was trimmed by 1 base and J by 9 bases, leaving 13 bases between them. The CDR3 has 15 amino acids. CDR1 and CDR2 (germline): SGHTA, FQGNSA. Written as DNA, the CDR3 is TGTGCCAGCAGCTTAGAGTCGGGCAGTGGCAACGTCCTGACTTTC. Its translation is CASSLESGSGNVLTF.

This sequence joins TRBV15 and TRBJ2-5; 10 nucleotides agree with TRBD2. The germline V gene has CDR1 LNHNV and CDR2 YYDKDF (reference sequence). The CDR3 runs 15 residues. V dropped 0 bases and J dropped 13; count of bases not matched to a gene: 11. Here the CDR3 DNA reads TGTGCCACCAGCAGAGATGGGCTAGCGGGGGAAGAGCGGTACTTC. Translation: CATSRDGLAGEERYF.

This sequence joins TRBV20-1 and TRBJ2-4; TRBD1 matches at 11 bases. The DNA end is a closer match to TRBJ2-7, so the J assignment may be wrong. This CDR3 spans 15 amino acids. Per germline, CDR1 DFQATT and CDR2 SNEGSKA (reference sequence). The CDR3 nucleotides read TGCAGTGCTAGAGAAGGGGGACAGGGGGTTTACGAGCAGTACTTC. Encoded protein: CSAREGGQGVYEQYF.

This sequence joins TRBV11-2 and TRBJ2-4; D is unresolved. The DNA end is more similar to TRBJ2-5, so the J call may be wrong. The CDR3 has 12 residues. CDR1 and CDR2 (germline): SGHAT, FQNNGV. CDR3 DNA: TGTGCCAGCAGCTACCTTTCCAGGACCCAGTACTTC. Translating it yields CASSYLSRTQYF.

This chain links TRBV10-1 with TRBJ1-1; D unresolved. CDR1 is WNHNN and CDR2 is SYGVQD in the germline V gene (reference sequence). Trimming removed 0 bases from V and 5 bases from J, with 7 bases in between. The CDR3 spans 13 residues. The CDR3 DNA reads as TGCGCCAGCAGTGAGTCCGGGAGGACTGAAGCTTTCTTT. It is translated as CASSESGRTEAFF.

This CDR3 reads CASGRMSYEQYF. The DNA of the CDR3 is TGTGCCAGCGGCCGGATGTCCTACGAGCAGTACTTC. The chain uses TRBV6-2 or TRBV6-3 and TRBJ2-7; D not certain. Germline V lookup: CDR1 MNHEY, CDR2 SVGEGT. The CDR3 contains 12 residues. Trimming stripped 8 bases from V and 1 base from J, with 9 bases between.